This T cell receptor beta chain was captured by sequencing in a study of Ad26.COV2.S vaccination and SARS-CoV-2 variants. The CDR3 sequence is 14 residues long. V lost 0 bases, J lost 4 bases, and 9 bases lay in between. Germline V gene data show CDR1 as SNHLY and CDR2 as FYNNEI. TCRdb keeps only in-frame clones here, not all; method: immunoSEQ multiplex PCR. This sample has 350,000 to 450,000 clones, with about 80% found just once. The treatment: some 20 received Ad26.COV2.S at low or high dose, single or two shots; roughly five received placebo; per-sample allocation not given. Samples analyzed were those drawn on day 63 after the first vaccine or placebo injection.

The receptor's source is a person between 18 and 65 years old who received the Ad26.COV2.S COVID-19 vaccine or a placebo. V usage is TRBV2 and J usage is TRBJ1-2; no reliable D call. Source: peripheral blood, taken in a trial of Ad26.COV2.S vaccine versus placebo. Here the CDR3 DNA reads TGTGCCAGCAGTGAAGCCCCAGGTATCTATGGCTACACCTTC. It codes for CASSEAPGIYGYTF.